These T cell receptor beta chains were read from a single sample in a study of blood T cell repertoires in COVID-19. Sequencing used immunoSEQ multiplex PCR; TCRdb keeps in-frame clones, though not all of them. The sample contains roughly 62,000 clones, 70% to 85% of which appear only once. The sequencing input was peripheral blood. These receptors all stem from a man aged 60 to 69 with acute or convalescent COVID-19. CDR3s include the opening cysteine and the closing phenylalanine or tryptophan.

J: TRBJ1-1
V: TRBV10-3
CDR3: CAISDYEAGETEAFF

J: TRBJ1-2
V: TRBV30
CDR3: CAWSVPGMGNYGYTF

J: TRBJ2-5
V: TRBV5-1
CDR3: CASSRLGAGGETQYF

J: TRBJ1-5
V: TRBV7-2
CDR3: CASSLAGQLDQPQHF

J: TRBJ2-3
V: TRBV27
CDR3: CASSQEPSRDTQYF

J: TRBJ1-3
V: TRBV9
CDR3: CASSDTGTASGNTIYF

J: TRBJ1-1
V: TRBV21-1
CDR3: CASSREAQREGTEAFF

J: TRBJ1-6
V: TRBV5-8
CDR3: CASSPRQKSSYNSPLHF

J: TRBJ1-4
V: TRBV11-2
CDR3: CASSLDSSNEKLFF

J: TRBJ1-5
V: TRBV2
CDR3: CASSGNQGNQPQHF

J: TRBJ1-5
V: TRBV19
CDR3: CASSRDSHDQPQHF

J: TRBJ1-4
V: TRBV21-1
CDR3: CASSALVQGKIGEKLFF

J: TRBJ1-1
V: TRBV29-1
CDR3: CSATLGGGAVNTEAFF

J: TRBJ2-5
V: TRBV11-2
CDR3: CASSLGGQGNF

J: TRBJ1-2
V: TRBV4-1
CDR3: CASSQESTLPYGYTF

J: TRBJ1-2
V: TRBV28
CDR3: CASSLFAGAEYGYTF

J: TRBJ1-6
V: TRBV19
CDR3: CASSRGTGDNSPLHF

J: TRBJ2-2
V: TRBV5-4
CDR3: CASSSGTSGGTPGELFF

J: TRBJ2-7
V: TRBV18
CDR3: CASSPTGSGYEQYF

J: TRBJ2-4
V: TRBV23-1
CDR3: CASSQSDQGRGENIQYF

J: TRBJ1-4
V: TRBV27
CDR3: CASSLIGQASRSYFEKLFF

J: TRBJ1-2
V: TRBV18
CDR3: CASSHGQGNYGYTF

J: TRBJ2-3
V: TRBV5-6
CDR3: CASSPLYGAQYF

J: TRBJ1-2
V: TRBV9
CDR3: CASTLRGGNYGYTF

J: TRBJ2-7
V: TRBV9
CDR3: CASSPSGGTYEQYF

J: TRBJ2-3
V: TRBV7-9
CDR3: CASSLSPVISTDTQYF

J: TRBJ2-1
V: TRBV6-5
CDR3: CASTPRKAGKLEQFF

J: TRBJ1-6
V: TRBV5-1
CDR3: CASSLGQTEAPLHF

J: TRBJ2-5
V: TRBV11-2
CDR3: CASSLSPMGGQETQYF

J: TRBJ2-6
V: TRBV19
CDR3: CASRPGQGATGANVLTF

J: TRBJ2-1
V: TRBV12-3/TRBV12-4
CDR3: CASSPSSGQFF

J: TRBJ1-2
V: TRBV5-6
CDR3: CASSRDRGGYGYTF

J: TRBJ2-1
V: TRBV5-5
CDR3: CASSPGGQVYNEQFF

J: TRBJ1-1
V: TRBV27
CDR3: CASSGARDTEAFF

J: TRBJ1-5
V: TRBV7-9
CDR3: CASSHGTGGPQHF

J: TRBJ1-5
V: TRBV4-2
CDR3: CASSPGASDRVPVGNQPQHF

J: TRBJ1-2
V: TRBV7-2
CDR3: CASGHLDSFNYGYTF

J: TRBJ2-2
V: TRBV19
CDR3: CATSQGFTGELFF

J: TRBJ2-3
V: TRBV5-4
CDR3: CASRNRAGGSTDTQYF

J: TRBJ2-1
V: TRBV4-1
CDR3: CASSQALGGIRDEQFF

J: TRBJ2-1
V: TRBV6-1
CDR3: CASSSPGQGIDEQFF

J: TRBJ1-2
V: TRBV13
CDR3: CASSPLGAGDGYTF

J: TRBJ1-2
V: TRBV30
CDR3: CAWRGTGDYGYTF

J: TRBJ1-2
V: TRBV11-2
CDR3: CASSLQGRGYTF

J: TRBJ2-3
V: TRBV12-3/TRBV12-4
CDR3: CASSPGDTQYF